This T cell receptor beta chain was obtained from a study of cytomegalovirus exposure and HLA in healthy donors. CDR3 size: 13 residues. The V gene's germline CDR1 is SGHTA and CDR2 FQGTGA. PCR used 60 Vbeta primers and 13 Jbeta primers. Sequenced by immunoSEQ multiplex PCR; TCRdb stores in-frame clones only, minus some. With tens of thousands of clones in the sample, the ten largest clones hold 0.45% to 0.7%. The source of this sequence is a man aged 45-60 years in good health and CMV-seronegative. The sample comprised PBMCs. The chain links TRBV7-3 to TRBJ2-5, with D possibly being TRBD2 (5 bases). The J call may be mistaken, given a closer DNA end match to TRBJ2-7. CDR3 sequence: CASALGSSYEQYF. The CDR3 coding sequence is TGTGCCAGCGCCCTTGGGAGCTCCTACGAGCAGTACTTC.